This is a list of T cell receptor beta chains from one sample in a study of OX40 agonist ivuxolimab in advanced cancers. Using immunoSEQ multiplex PCR, the repertoire was profiled, and TCRdb retains in-frame clones only, with some absent. The sample lists roughly 76,000 clones, approximately 90% occurring once. The sequences come from CD4+ or CD8+ T cells sorted from blood, collected in a trial of the OX40 agonist ivuxolimab. The source of these receptors is an adult with an advanced solid tumor such as melanoma, head and neck, liver or kidney cancer. Both conserved end residues are part of each CDR3. The D gene is left open where the match is weak. Some rows have no size entry. The others give once, few or many, or a class for an expanded clone.

clone size	V gene	D gene	J gene	CDR3 protein	CDR3 DNA
NA	TRBV6-4	NA	TRBJ2-1	CASSDRGEYNEQFF	TGTGCCAGCAGTGACAGGGGGGAATACAATGAGCAGTTCTTC
NA	TRBV7-9	TRBD2	TRBJ2-3	CASSLVAGGITDTQYF	TGTGCCAGCAGCTTAGTAGCGGGGGGTATCACAGATACGCAGTATTTT
NA	TRBV5-1	NA	TRBJ2-1	CASSLDSPTYNEQFF	TGCGCCAGCAGCTTGGACAGTCCTACCTACAATGAGCAGTTCTTC
NA	TRBV6-1	TRBD1	TRBJ1-5	CASRTRDRPNQPQHF	TGTGCCAGCAGGACCCGGGACAGACCGAATCAGCCCCAGCATTTT
once	TRBV6-1	TRBD1	TRBJ2-1	CASSEFPGGLNEQFF	TGTGCCAGCAGTGAATTCCCAGGGGGCCTCAATGAGCAGTTCTTC
NA	TRBV7-9	NA	TRBJ2-3	CASSYSSDTDTQYF	TGTGCCAGCAGCTACTCTAGCGACACAGATACGCAGTATTTT
NA	TRBV11-2	NA	TRBJ2-1	CASSLVFRGAYNEQFF	TGTGCCAGCAGCTTAGTATTCCGGGGGGCGTACAATGAGCAGTTCTTC
NA	TRBV5-1	NA	TRBJ2-3	CASSPRGAWPTDTQYF	TGCGCCAGCAGCCCGCGTGGGGCCTGGCCCACAGATACGCAGTATTTT
NA	TRBV29-1	NA	TRBJ1-1	CSVVGNAKGGWGLNTEAFF	TGCAGCGTTGTCGGCAATGCCAAGGGGGGTTGGGGGCTGAACACTGAAGCTTTCTTT
NA	TRBV2	NA	TRBJ1-1	CASSERRFGNTEAFF	TGTGCCAGCAGTGAACGGCGTTTCGGGAACACTGAAGCTTTCTTT
NA	TRBV13	NA	TRBJ1-1	CASRPGTQGLEAFF	TGTGCCAGCAGACCGGGTACCCAGGGGCTTGAAGCTTTCTTT
once	TRBV10-2	TRBD1	TRBJ2-4	CASSDRDRVTNIQYF	TGCGCCAGCAGTGACCGGGACAGGGTAACAAACATTCAGTACTTC
once	TRBV13	NA	TRBJ2-7	CASSLTGWYYEQYF	TGTGCCAGCAGTTTAACAGGGTGGTACTACGAGCAGTACTTC
NA	TRBV6-6	NA	TRBJ1-4	CASSYLSTNEKLFF	TGTGCCAGCAGTTACCTCTCAACTAATGAAAAACTGTTTTTT
NA	TRBV9	NA	TRBJ1-4	CASSVGQGNEKLFF	TGTGCCAGCAGCGTAGGTCAGGGTAATGAAAAACTGTTTTTT
NA	TRBV6-1	NA	TRBJ1-2	CASSEAWTDPNYGYTF	TGTGCCAGCAGTGAAGCTTGGACAGACCCTAACTATGGCTACACCTTC
once	TRBV11-2	NA	TRBJ1-3	CATGGAISGNTIYF	TGTGCCACTGGGGGGGCGATCTCTGGAAACACCATATATTTT
NA	TRBV5-4	NA	TRBJ2-1	CASSLARGDEEQFF	TGTGCCAGCAGCTTGGCCCGAGGGGACGAAGAGCAGTTCTTC
NA	TRBV7-8	TRBD1	TRBJ2-7	CASSLSPGGAPNEQYF	TGTGCCAGCAGCTTATCTCCAGGGGGTGCCCCTAACGAGCAGTACTTC
NA	TRBV19	NA	TRBJ1-2	CASSILRDLSYGYTF	TGTGCCAGTAGTATCCTACGGGACCTAAGCTATGGCTACACCTTC
NA	TRBV25-1	NA	TRBJ2-7	CASSEGEQYF	TGTGCCAGCAGTGAAGGCGAGCAGTACTTC
NA	TRBV27	NA	TRBJ1-3	CASARDAGNLIAIYF	TGTGCCAGCGCCCGGGACGCTGGTAATCTTATCGCCATATATTTT
NA	TRBV5-8	NA	TRBJ1-5	CASSLGQHVVGNQPQHF	TGTGCCAGCAGCTTGGGACAGCACGTGGTGGGCAATCAGCCCCAGCATTTT
NA	TRBV5-8	NA	TRBJ2-7	CASSPKPVREVSYEQYF	TGTGCCAGCAGTCCGAAACCAGTAAGGGAGGTTTCCTACGAGCAGTACTTC
NA	TRBV15	NA	TRBJ2-7	CATANGDDLGYEQYF	TGTGCCACCGCAAATGGGGACGACCTGGGGTACGAGCAGTACTTC
NA	TRBV19	NA	TRBJ1-5	CASSPRKGGADQPQHF	TGTGCCAGTAGCCCGCGTAAGGGGGGGGCCGATCAGCCCCAGCATTTT
NA	TRBV29-1	NA	TRBJ1-2	CSVGPLPHYGYTF	TGCAGCGTGGGCCCTCTTCCCCACTATGGCTACACCTTC
NA	TRBV4-3	NA	TRBJ2-7	CASSQDSGFEGFSYEQYF	TGCGCCAGCAGCCAAGATTCCGGTTTTGAGGGGTTCTCCTACGAGCAGTACTTC
NA	TRBV27	NA	TRBJ2-2	CASSLSQGTGELFF	TGTGCCAGCAGTTTATCGCAGGGAACCGGGGAGCTGTTTTTT
NA	TRBV27	TRBD2	TRBJ2-7	CASTPTSGGAEQYF	TGTGCCAGCACCCCCACTAGCGGGGGGGCCGAGCAGTACTTC
once	TRBV11-2	NA	TRBJ1-1	CASSLSRVNTEAFF	TGTGCCAGCAGCTTGAGCAGGGTGAACACTGAAGCTTTCTTT
NA	TRBV4-1	TRBD2	TRBJ2-7	CASSPSGGGTYEQYF	TGCGCCAGCAGCCCCTCGGGCGGGGGTACCTACGAGCAGTACTTC
NA	TRBV21-1	NA	TRBJ1-5	CASSKDRRYSNQPQHF	TGTGCCAGCAGCAAAGATCGACGCTATAGCAATCAGCCCCAGCATTTT
NA	TRBV2	NA	TRBJ2-5	CASSENPQAQETQYF	TGTGCCAGCAGTGAAAACCCCCAGGCTCAAGAGACCCAGTACTTC
NA	TRBV4-2	NA	TRBJ1-5	CASSQGQEGNQPQHF	TGTGCCAGCAGCCAAGGACAGGAGGGCAATCAGCCCCAGCATTTT
few	TRBV19	NA	TRBJ1-1	CASSEGYTEAFF	TGTGCCAGTAGTGAGGGCTACACTGAAGCTTTCTTT
NA	TRBV10-2	TRBD1	TRBJ2-7	CASGQAHSYEQYF	TGCGCCAGCGGACAGGCTCATTCCTACGAGCAGTACTTC
NA	TRBV27	NA	TRBJ1-5	CASSFGGLPSNQPQHF	TGTGCCAGCAGTTTCGGGGGTCTGCCGAGCAATCAGCCCCAGCATTTT
NA	TRBV6-6	NA	TRBJ1-5	CASGGLEGSGAQHF	TGTGCCAGTGGAGGATTAGAGGGAAGCGGGGCCCAGCATTTT
NA	TRBV25-1	NA	TRBJ1-1	CASSSLVWDTEAFF	TGTGCCAGCAGCAGTCTGGTATGGGACACTGAAGCTTTCTTT
NA	TRBV4-1	NA	TRBJ1-2	CASSQIERDYGYTF	TGCGCCAGCAGCCAAATAGAGAGGGACTATGGCTACACCTTC
once	TRBV27	NA	TRBJ2-1	CASSHGTSNEQFF	TGTGCCAGCAGTCACGGGACAAGCAATGAGCAGTTCTTC
NA	TRBV6-5	TRBD2	TRBJ2-3	CASDRLAGDTQYF	TGTGCCAGCGATAGGCTAGCGGGGGATACGCAGTATTTT
once	TRBV15	NA	TRBJ1-1	CATSRGRGTEAFF	TGTGCCACCAGCAGGGGCAGGGGCACTGAAGCTTTCTTT
NA	TRBV29-1	TRBD2	TRBJ2-1	CSVEDGGDYNEQFF	TGCAGCGTTGAAGACGGGGGGGATTACAATGAGCAGTTCTTC
NA	TRBV6-5	TRBD1	TRBJ1-1	CASSADRGLTEAFF	TGTGCCAGCAGTGCTGATAGGGGGCTCACTGAAGCTTTCTTT
NA	TRBV6-5	NA	TRBJ1-1	CASSDSPTVNTEAFF	TGTGCCAGCAGTGACTCGCCGACGGTGAACACTGAAGCTTTCTTT
NA	TRBV5-1	NA	TRBJ2-3	CASSDGTTSTDTQYF	TGCGCCAGCAGCGACGGGACAACTAGCACAGATACGCAGTATTTT
NA	TRBV6-4	NA	TRBJ1-3	CASSVPASGNTIYF	TGTGCCAGCAGCGTTCCCGCCTCTGGAAACACCATATATTTT
NA	TRBV4-3	NA	TRBJ1-1	CASSQDRTGNTEAFF	TGCGCCAGCAGCCAAGATCGTACTGGGAACACTGAAGCTTTCTTT
NA	TRBV7-9	TRBD2	TRBJ2-7	CASRRGMEYEQYF	TGTGCCAGCAGGCGGGGGATGGAGTACGAGCAGTACTTC
NA	TRBV30	NA	TRBJ2-5	CAWSGQGDAATQYF	TGTGCCTGGAGTGGGCAGGGAGATGCTGCGACCCAGTACTTC
NA	TRBV6-1	NA	TRBJ2-1	CASSEAVSSLYNEQFF	TGTGCCAGCAGTGAAGCGGTCTCATCTCTATACAATGAGCAGTTCTTC
NA	TRBV19	NA	TRBJ1-3	CASKVGGQRGNTIYF	TGTGCCAGTAAAGTAGGCGGACAGAGGGGAAACACCATATATTTT
NA	TRBV7-9	TRBD1	TRBJ1-1	CASSSTGAYTEAFF	TGTGCCAGCAGCTCAACAGGGGCTTACACTGAAGCTTTCTTT